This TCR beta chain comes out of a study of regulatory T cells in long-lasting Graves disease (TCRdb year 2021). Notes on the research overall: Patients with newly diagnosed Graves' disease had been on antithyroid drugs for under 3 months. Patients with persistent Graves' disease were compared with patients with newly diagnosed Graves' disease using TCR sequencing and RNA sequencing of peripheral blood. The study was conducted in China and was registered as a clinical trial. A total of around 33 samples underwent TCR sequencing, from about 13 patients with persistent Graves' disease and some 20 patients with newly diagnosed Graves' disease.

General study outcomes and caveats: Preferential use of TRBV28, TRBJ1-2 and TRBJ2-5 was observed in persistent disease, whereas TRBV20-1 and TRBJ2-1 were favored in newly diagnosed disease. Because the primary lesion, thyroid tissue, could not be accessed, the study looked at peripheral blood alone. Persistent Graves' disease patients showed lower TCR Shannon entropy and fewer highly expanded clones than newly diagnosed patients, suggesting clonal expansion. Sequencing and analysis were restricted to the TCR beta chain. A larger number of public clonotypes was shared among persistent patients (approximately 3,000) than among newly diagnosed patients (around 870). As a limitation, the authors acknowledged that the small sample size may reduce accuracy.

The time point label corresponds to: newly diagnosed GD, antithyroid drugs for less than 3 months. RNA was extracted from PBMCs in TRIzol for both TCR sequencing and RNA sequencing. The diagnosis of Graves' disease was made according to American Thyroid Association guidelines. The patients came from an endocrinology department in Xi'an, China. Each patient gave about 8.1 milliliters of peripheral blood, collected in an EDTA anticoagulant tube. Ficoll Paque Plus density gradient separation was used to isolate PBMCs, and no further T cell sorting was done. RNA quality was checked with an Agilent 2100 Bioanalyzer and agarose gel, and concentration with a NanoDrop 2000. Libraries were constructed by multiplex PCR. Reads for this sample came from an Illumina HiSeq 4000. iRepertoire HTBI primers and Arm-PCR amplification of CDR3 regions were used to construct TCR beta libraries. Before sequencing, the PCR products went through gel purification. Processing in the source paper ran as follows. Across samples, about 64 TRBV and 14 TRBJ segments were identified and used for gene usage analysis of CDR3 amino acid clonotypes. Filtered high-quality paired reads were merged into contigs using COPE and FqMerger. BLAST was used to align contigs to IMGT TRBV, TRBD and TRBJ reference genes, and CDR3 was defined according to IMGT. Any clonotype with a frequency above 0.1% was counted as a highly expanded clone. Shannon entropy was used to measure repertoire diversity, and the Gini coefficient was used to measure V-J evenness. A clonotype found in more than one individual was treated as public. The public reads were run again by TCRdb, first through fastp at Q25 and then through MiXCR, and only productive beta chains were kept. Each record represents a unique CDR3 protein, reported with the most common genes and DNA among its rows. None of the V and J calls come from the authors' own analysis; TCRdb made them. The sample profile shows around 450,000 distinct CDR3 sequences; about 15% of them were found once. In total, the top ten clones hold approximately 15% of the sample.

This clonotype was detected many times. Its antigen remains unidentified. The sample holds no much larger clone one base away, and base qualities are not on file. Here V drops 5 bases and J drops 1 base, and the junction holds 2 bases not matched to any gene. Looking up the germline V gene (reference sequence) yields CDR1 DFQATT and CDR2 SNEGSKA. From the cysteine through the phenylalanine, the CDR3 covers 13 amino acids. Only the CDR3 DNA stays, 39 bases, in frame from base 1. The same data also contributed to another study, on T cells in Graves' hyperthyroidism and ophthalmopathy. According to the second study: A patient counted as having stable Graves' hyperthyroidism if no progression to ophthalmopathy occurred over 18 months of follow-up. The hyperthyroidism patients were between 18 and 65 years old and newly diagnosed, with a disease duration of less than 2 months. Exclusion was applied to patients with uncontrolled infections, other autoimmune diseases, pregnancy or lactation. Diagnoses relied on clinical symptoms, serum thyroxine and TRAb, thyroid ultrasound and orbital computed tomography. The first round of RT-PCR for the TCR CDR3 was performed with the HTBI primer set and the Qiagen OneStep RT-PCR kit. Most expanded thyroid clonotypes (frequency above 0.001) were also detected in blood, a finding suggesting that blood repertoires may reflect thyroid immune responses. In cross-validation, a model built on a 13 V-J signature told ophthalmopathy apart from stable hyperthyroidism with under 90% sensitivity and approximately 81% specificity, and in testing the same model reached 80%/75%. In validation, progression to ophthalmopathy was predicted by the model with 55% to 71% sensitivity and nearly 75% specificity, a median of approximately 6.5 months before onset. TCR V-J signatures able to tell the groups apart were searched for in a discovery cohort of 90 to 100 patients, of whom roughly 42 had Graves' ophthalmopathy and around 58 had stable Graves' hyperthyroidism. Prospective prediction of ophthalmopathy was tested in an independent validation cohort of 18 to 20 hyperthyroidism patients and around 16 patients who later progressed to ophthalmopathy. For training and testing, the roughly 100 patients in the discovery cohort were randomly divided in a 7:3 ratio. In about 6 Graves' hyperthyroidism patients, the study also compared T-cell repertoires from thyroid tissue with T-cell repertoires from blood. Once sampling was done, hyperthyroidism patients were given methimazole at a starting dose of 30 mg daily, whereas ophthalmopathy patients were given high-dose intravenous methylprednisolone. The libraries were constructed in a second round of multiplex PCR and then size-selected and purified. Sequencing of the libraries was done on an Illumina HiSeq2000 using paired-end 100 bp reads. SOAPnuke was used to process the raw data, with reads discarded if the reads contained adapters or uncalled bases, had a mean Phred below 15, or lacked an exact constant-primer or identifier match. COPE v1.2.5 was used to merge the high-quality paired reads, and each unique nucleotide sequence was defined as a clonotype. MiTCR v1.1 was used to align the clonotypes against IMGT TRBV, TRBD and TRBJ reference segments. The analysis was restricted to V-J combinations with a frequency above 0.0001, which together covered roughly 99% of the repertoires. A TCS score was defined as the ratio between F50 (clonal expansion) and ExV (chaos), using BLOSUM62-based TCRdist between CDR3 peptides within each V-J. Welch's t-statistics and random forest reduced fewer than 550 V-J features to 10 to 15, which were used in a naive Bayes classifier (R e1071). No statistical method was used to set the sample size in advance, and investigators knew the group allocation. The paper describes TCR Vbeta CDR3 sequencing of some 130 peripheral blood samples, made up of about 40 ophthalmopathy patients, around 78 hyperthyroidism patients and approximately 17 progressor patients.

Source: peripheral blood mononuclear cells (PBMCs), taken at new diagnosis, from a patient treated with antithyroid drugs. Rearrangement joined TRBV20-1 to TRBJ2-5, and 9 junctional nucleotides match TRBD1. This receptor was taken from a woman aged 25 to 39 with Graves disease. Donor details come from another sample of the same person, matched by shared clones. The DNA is TGCAGTGCTGTGACAGGGGGCCAAGAGACCCAGTACTTC. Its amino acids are CSAVTGGQETQYF.